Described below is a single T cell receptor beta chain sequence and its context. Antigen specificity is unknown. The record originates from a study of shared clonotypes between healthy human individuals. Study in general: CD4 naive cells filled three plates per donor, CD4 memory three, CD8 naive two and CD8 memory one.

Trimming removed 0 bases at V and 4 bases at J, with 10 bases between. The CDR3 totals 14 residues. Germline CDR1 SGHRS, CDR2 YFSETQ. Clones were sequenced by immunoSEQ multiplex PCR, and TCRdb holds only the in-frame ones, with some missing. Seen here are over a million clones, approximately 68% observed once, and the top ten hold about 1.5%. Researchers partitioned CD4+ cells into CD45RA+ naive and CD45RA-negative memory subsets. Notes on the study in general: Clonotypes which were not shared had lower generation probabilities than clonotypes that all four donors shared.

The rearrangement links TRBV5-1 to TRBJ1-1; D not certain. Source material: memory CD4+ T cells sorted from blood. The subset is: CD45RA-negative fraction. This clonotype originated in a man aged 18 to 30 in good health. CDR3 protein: CASSLGQIGTEAFF. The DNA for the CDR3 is TGCGCCAGCAGCTTGGGGCAAATTGGCACTGAAGCTTTCTTT. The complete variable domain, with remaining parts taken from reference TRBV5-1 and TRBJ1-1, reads KAGVTQTPRYLIKTRGQQVTLSCSPISGHRSVSWYQQTPGQGLQFLFEYFSETQRNKGNFPGRFSGRQFSNSRSEMNVSTLELGDSALYLCASSLGQIGTEAFFGQGTRLTVV.